A single sample gave rise to the 12 T cell receptor beta chains below, sequenced in a study of T cells after posttransplantation cyclophosphamide. Profiling relied on immunoSEQ multiplex PCR, and the TCRdb table lists in-frame clones only, not all of them. Here the sample spans around 13,000 clones, around 86% being singletons. Source material: memory CD4+ T cells sorted from PBMCs. Receptors originate from a man aged 50-60 years in good health, CMV-negative, and a related stem cell transplant donor.

The CDR3 spells CASSAGSRGNQPQHF. DNA for the CDR3: TGTGCCAGCAGTGCAGGGTCTAGAGGCAATCAGCCCCAGCATTTT. The chain recombines TRBV2 with TRBJ1-5; the D gene is possibly TRBD1 (5 bases). CDR3 length: 15 amino acids. The germline V and J ends were trimmed by 4 bases and 2 bases, with 12 bases remaining between them. The germline gives CDR1 SNHLY, CDR2 FYNNEI.

CDR3 nucleotide sequence: TGTGCCAGCAGCTTAACGGGAACCAGTGGCCCCTACAATGAGCAGTTCTTC. Its translation: CASSLTGTSGPYNEQFF. The chain combines TRBV7-2 with TRBJ2-1; D is possibly TRBD2 (5 bases). Deletions cut 2 bases from V and 2 bases from J, with 16 bases between. From germline, CDR1 is SGHTA and CDR2 FQGNSA. There are 17 residues in the CDR3.

This chain joins TRBV2 and TRBJ2-3, with D perhaps matching TRBD2 (6 bases). The V end was cut by 2 bases, the J end by 6 bases, with 12 bases between. The CDR3 is 14 residues long. CDR1 and CDR2 from the germline V gene are SNHLY and FYNNEI. CDR3 protein: CASSEWGDGDTQYF. Written as DNA, the CDR3 is TGTGCCAGCAGTGAATGGGGGGACGGCGATACGCAGTATTTT.

The V and J genes are TRBV6-4 and TRBJ2-3; possibly TRBD2 for D (7 bases). Germline CDR1 is MRHNA and CDR2 is SNTAGT. The V end was cut by 7 bases, the J end by 0 bases, with 23 bases between. The CDR3 runs 18 residues. The CDR3 spells CASNRAKEGGGSTDTQYF. In DNA form, the CDR3 reads TGTGCCAGCAATCGGGCCAAGGAAGGGGGGGGAAGCACAGATACGCAGTATTTT.

The table lists this clone with a count of one. The CDR3 coding sequence is TGTGCCAGCCAGGACAGGGGGCATGAAGATACGCAGTATTTT. Its translation: CASQDRGHEDTQYF. The rearrangement uses TRBV6-1 and TRBJ2-3, with 11 nucleotides matching TRBD1. Trimming cost V 8 bases and J 5 bases; bases outside gene matches: 6. The length of the CDR3 is 14 residues. Germline V lookup: CDR1 MNHNS, CDR2 SASEGT.

This chain links TRBV9 with TRBJ1-2, with D hard to call. Trimming left V 4 bases short and J 3 bases short, with 16 bases between. In germline, CDR1 is SGDLS, CDR2 YYNGEE. CDR3 length: 15 amino acids. In DNA form, the CDR3 reads TGTGCCAGCAGCCTATTCAGCGACTCCGACTATGGCTACACCTTC. Translating gives CASSLFSDSDYGYTF.

The chain links TRBV7-2 to TRBJ2-5, with 15 bases matching TRBD2. This CDR3 has 16 amino acids. Germline CDR1 and CDR2: SGHTA and FQGNSA. V trimming: 4 bases; J trimming: 5 bases; junction bases outside the gene matches: 5. For the CDR3, the DNA is TGTGCCAGCAGCTGGACTAGCGGGGGGGCCTATGAGACCCAGTACTTC. Translating gives CASSWTSGGAYETQYF. The complete variable domain, with remaining parts taken from reference TRBV7-2 and TRBJ2-5, reads GAGVSQSPSNKVTEKGKDVELRCDPISGHTALYWYRQSLGQGLEFLIYFQGNSAPDKSGLPSDRFSAERTGGSVSTLTIQRTQQEDSAVYLCASSWTSGGAYETQYFGPGTRLLVL.

The chain couples TRBV4-2 to TRBJ2-3; TRBD2 matches 10 bases. Germline lookup yields CDR1 LGHNA and CDR2 YNFKEQ. With V trimmed by 4 bases and J by 3 bases, 1 base remained unmatched. The CDR3 loop spans 14 amino acids. The CDR3 nucleotides read TGTGCCAGCAGCCGACTAGCGGGTACAGATACGCAGTATTTT. As protein: CASSRLAGTDTQYF.

This sequence joins TRBV5-6 and TRBJ1-1; TRBD1 aligns across 7 bases. Trimming at V came to 4 bases and at J to 3 bases, leaving 6 bases not matched to a gene. This CDR3 contains 14 residues. Germline V lookup: CDR1 SGHDT, CDR2 YYEEEE. CDR3 nucleotides: TGTGCCAGCAGCAGGGGGACAGCGCACACTGAAGCTTTCTTT. This encodes CASSRGTAHTEAFF. The full variable domain, completed using reference TRBV5-6 and TRBJ1-1, is DAGVTQSPTHLIKTRGQQVTLRCSPKSGHDTVSWYQQALGQGPQFIFQYYEEEERQRGNFPDRFSGHQFPNYSSELNVNALLLGDSALYLCASSRGTAHTEAFFGQGTRLTVV.

This clone was counted only a few times. The chain uses TRBV29-1 and TRBJ1-5; D is uncertain. V shed 2 bases and J shed 6 bases, with 11 bases lying between them. There are 13 residues in the CDR3. Germline V gene lookup returns CDR1 SQVTM and CDR2 ANQGSEA. CDR3 sequence reads: CSVEMGVGQPQHF. The CDR3, as DNA: TGCAGCGTTGAAATGGGAGTGGGTCAGCCCCAGCATTTT.

This chain connects TRBV18 to TRBJ2-3; 8 nucleotides match TRBD2. J gave up 6 bases and V 3 bases, and 14 bases lay outside the gene matches. Germline V gene sequence: CDR1 KGHSH, CDR2 LQKENI. This CDR3 is 17 amino acids long. CDR3 coding DNA: TGTGCCAGCTCACCGACGGCTAGCGGGCTAGAGGGTGATACGCAGTATTTT. Protein: CASSPTASGLEGDTQYF.

The genes are TRBV30 and TRBJ1-4; possible D gene TRBD1, 6 bases. V lost 0 bases to trimming and J lost 7 bases, with 15 bases between them. The CDR3 runs to 15 residues. CDR1 is GTSNPN, CDR2 SVGIG, per germline (reference sequence). The CDR3, as DNA: TGTGCCTGGAGTGTACGGCGGCCAGGGGCTGAAAAACTGTTTTTT. Its protein product is CAWSVRRPGAEKLFF.